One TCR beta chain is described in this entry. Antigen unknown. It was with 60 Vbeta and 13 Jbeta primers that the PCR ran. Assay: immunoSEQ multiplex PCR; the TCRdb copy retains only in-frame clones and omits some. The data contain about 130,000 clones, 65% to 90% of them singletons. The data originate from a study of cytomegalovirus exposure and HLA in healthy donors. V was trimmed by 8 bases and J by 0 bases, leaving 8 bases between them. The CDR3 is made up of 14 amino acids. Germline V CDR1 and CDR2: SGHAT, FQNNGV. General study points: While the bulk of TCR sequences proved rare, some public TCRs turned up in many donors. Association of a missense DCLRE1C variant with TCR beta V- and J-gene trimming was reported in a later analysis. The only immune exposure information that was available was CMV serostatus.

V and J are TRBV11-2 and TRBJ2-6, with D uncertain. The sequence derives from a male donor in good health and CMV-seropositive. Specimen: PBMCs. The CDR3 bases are TGTGCCAGCGCAGTTCCCTCTGGGGCCAACGTCCTGACTTTC. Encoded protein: CASAVPSGANVLTF.